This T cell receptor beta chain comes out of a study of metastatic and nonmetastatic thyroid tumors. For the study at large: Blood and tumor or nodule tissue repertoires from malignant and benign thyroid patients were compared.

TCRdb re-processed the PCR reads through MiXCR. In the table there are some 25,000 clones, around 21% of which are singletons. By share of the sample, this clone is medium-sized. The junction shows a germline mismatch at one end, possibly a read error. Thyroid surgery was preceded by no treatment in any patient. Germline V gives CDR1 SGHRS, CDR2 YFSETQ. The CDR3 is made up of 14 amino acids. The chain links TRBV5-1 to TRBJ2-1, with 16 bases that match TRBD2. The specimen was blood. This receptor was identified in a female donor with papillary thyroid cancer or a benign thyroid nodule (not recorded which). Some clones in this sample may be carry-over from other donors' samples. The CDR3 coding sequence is TGCGCCAGCAGCCCGGGACTAGCGGGAGGGCCGAAACTCTTC. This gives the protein CASSPGLAGGPKLF.